These 15 T cell receptor beta chains originate from one sample sequenced in a study of response to subunit inactivated influenza vaccine. TCRdb analysed the RT-PCR reads with MiXCR anew, one entry per CDR3 protein. The data hold about 540,000 distinct CDR3 sequences, with around 21% observed a single time. These data also featured in a second study, about T cells expressing NK-cell markers. That report notes: With UMIs, 5'RACE template switching was used to make TCR beta cDNA.

The material was CD4+ T cells sorted from PBMCs, obtained about 13 days after vaccination. These receptors all come from a man between 45 and 60 years old who received an inactivated influenza vaccine.

This clonotype occurred a few times. The gene calls are TRBV29-1 and TRBJ2-7; D unclear. Germline lookup yields CDR1 SQVTM and CDR2 ANQGSEA. Trimming took 7 bases from V and 3 from J, leaving 13 bases between them. The CDR3 runs to 12 residues. The CDR3 is CSGVGNNYEQYF. CDR3 DNA: TGCAGCGGGGTAGGGAATAACTACGAGCAGTACTTC.

The chain uses TRBV6-5 and TRBJ1-6; D unresolved. Germline V gene data show CDR1 as MNHEY and CDR2 as SVGAGI. The length of the CDR3 is 14 residues. Trimming cost V 4 bases and J 7 bases, with 11 bases left between them. Here the CDR3 reads CASSLLSTNSPLHF. DNA of the CDR3: TGTGCCAGCAGTTTGTTAAGCACGAATTCACCCCTCCACTTT.

The chain recombines TRBV12-3 or TRBV12-4 with TRBJ2-1; TRBD2 aligns across 9 bases. Trimming removed 8 bases from V and 7 bases from J; junction bases left unmatched: 12. CDR3 size: 15 residues. DNA for the CDR3: TGTGCCAGCGGGGCTACGGGACTAGCTAGGAATGAGCAGTTCTTC. It is translated as CASGATGLARNEQFF.

This clonotype came up a few times. The chain is built from TRBV14 and TRBJ1-2, with D unclear. The CDR3 contains 13 residues. V was trimmed by 1 base and J by 8 bases, leaving 11 bases between them. Germline lookup yields CDR1 SGHDN and CDR2 FVKESK. CDR3 bases: TGTGCCAGCAGCCAAGGTGGCGTTCCAGGCTACACCTTC. Translating gives CASSQGGVPGYTF.

This clonotype was seen more than once but under ten times. The chain carries TRBV20-1 and TRBJ2-4; D remains unclear. Germline assignment: CDR1 DFQATT and CDR2 SNEGSKA (reference sequence). Between the trimmed V and J ends, which lost 3 bases and 0 bases, there was a span of 12 bases. CDR3 size: 15 residues. Here the CDR3 reads CSASRAAVAKNIQYF. CDR3 sequence (DNA): TGCAGTGCTAGTCGGGCGGCTGTAGCCAAAAACATTCAGTACTTC.

This clonotype has just a few counts. The chain joins TRBV7-3 to TRBJ2-3; D might be TRBD1 or TRBD2, each matching 5 bases. The CDR3 contains 15 residues. V lost 2 bases and J 1 base, leaving 10 bases between the germline ends. CDR1 is SGHTA, CDR2 FQGTGA, per germline. The CDR3 sequence is CASSLSVGGTDTQYF. In DNA form, the CDR3 reads TGTGCCAGCAGCTTATCAGTGGGGGGCACAGATACGCAGTATTTT.

This clonotype has only a few counts. The genes are TRBV24-1 and TRBJ2-1; D not certain. Germline V gene lookup returns CDR1 KGHDR and CDR2 SFDVKD. The CDR3 length is 16 residues. The V gene lost 2 bases and the J gene lost 2 bases, with 12 bases spanning the gap. The CDR3 loop is CATSDSLGFAYNEQFF. CDR3 DNA sequence: TGTGCCACCAGTGATTCATTGGGGTTCGCCTACAATGAGCAGTTCTTC.

This chain links TRBV7-9 with TRBJ2-1, with D possibly being TRBD2 (6 bases). Germline values: CDR1 SEHNR, CDR2 FQNEAQ (reference sequence). Trimming removed 5 bases from V and 3 bases from J, with 11 bases in between. There are 14 residues in the CDR3. The DNA for the CDR3 is TGTGCCAGCAGCGTAGGGACTGACTACAATGAGCAGTTCTTC. It codes for CASSVGTDYNEQFF. The full variable domain, its missing parts supplied by reference TRBV7-9 and TRBJ2-1, is DTGVSQNPRHKITKRGQNVTFRCDPISEHNRLYWYRQTLGQGPEFLTYFQNEAQLEKSRLLSDRFSAERPKGSFSTLEIQRTEQGDSAMYLCASSVGTDYNEQFFGPGTRLTVL.

This chain uses TRBV20-1 with TRBJ2-1, with D maybe TRBD2 (6 bases). Germline CDR1 is DFQATT and CDR2 is SNEGSKA (reference sequence). This CDR3 spans 14 amino acids. V lost 3 bases, J lost 7 bases, and 16 bases lay in between. The CDR3 region has the DNA TGCAGTGCTAGCACGGGAGCCCACCGTAATGAGCAGTTCTTC. Protein: CSASTGAHRNEQFF.

This clonotype was counted once. The chain combines TRBV19 with TRBJ2-1; TRBD1 matches 9 bases. CDR1 is LNHDA and CDR2 is SQIVND in the germline V gene (reference sequence). The CDR3 is 15 amino acids. V was clipped by 3 bases and J by 6 bases; unmatched bases: 6. CDR3 amino acids: CASSIRDRVSNEQFF. The DNA of the CDR3 is TGTGCCAGTAGTATCCGGGACAGGGTCAGCAATGAGCAGTTCTTC.

The chain combines TRBV4-3 with TRBJ1-2; 8 bases line up with TRBD1. This CDR3 has 15 residues. V lost 0 bases, J lost 6 bases, and 6 bases stayed unmatched. CDR1 LGHNA and CDR2 YSLEER come from the germline V gene. CDR3 sequence reads: CASSQDLAGGNGYTF. CDR3 DNA: TGCGCCAGCAGCCAAGATCTAGCAGGGGGCAATGGCTACACCTTC.

This clonotype appeared a few times. V and J are TRBV18 and TRBJ2-1, with 15 bases matching TRBD2. The germline CDR1 and CDR2 sequences are KGHSH and LQKENI. This CDR3 is 17 amino acids long. With V trimmed by 4 bases and J by 3 bases, 4 bases remained unmatched. CDR3 sequence reads: CASSRGLAGGYYNEQFF. The CDR3, as DNA: TGTGCCAGCTCACGGGGACTAGCGGGAGGTTACTACAATGAGCAGTTCTTC.

The sample holds a few counts of this clonotype. The chain has TRBV20-1 and TRBJ2-3; 9 positions match TRBD1. The junction had 4 bases not matched to a gene; V was cut back by 4 bases and J by 5 bases. Germline assignment: CDR1 DFQATT and CDR2 SNEGSKA (reference sequence). CDR3 size: 13 residues. The CDR3, as DNA: TGCAGTGCTACCGGGACAGGGCTAGATACGCAGTATTTT. It encodes CSATGTGLDTQYF.

The chain uses TRBV20-1 and TRBJ2-2, with D possibly matching TRBD1 (5 bases). This CDR3 is built from 14 residues. Trimming took off 6 bases at V and 0 bases at J, with 11 bases between the two ends. Germline V gene sequence: CDR1 DFQATT, CDR2 SNEGSKA (reference sequence). The CDR3 DNA reads TGCAGTGCCCCCGACAGTCCGAACACCGGGGAGCTGTTTTTT. Protein sequence: CSAPDSPNTGELFF.

The chain links TRBV7-9 to TRBJ1-2, with TRBD1 as a possible D gene (6 bases). The germline gives CDR1 SEHNR, CDR2 FQNEAQ (reference sequence). Between the trimmed V and J ends, which lost 5 bases and 9 bases, there was a span of 19 bases. The CDR3 is 14 residues long. The CDR3 sequence is CASSLDSLWGSYTF. In DNA, the CDR3 is TGTGCCAGCAGCCTGGACAGCCTATGGGGAAGCTACACCTTC.